These 28 T cell receptor beta chains came from one sample sequenced in a study of T cell responses to AZD1222 COVID-19 vaccine (dated by TCRdb to the early 2020s). Preparation of the library involved the immunoSEQ multiplex PCR assay. TCRdb retrieved this table from immuneACCESS and kept in-frame rearrangements only. Not all clones are present; in checked studies, unresolved V genes account for under half, and no reason is known for the remainder. The sample records about 95,000 clones, approximately 91% of which are singletons. The ten largest make up around 3.9% of the sample. The sample's time point label is to be understood as: baseline before first vaccination. This specimen was peripheral blood, taken on day 0 of AZD1222 vaccination. The receptors here all came from an adult in good health.

The chain is built from TRBV6-1 and TRBJ2-5; 11 positions agree with TRBD1. CDR3 length equals 16 residues. Germline CDR1 reads MNHNS; CDR2 reads SASEGT. The V segment lost 4 bases and the J segment 2 bases; nucleotides outside the gene matches: 6. The CDR3 reads CASSAPGQGEQETQYF. DNA of the CDR3: TGTGCCAGCAGTGCCCCGGGACAGGGGGAACAAGAGACCCAGTACTTC.

The chain carries TRBV18 and TRBJ1-1; TRBD1 matches 9 bases. V shed 5 bases and J 4 bases; nucleotides not matched to a gene: 8. The CDR3 has 15 residues. CDR1 and CDR2 from the germline V gene are KGHSH and LQKENI. CDR3 loop: CASSFLQGAPTEAFF. CDR3 in DNA: TGTGCCAGCTCATTTCTACAGGGGGCGCCCACTGAAGCTTTCTTT.

The chain has TRBV12-2 and TRBJ2-7; TRBD2 was called by the table and not checked on the DNA. TRBV12-2 is shown as a pseudogene. There are 16 residues in the CDR3. CDR3 in amino acids: CASRLAGGVVSYEQYF. Written as DNA, the CDR3 is TGTGCAAGTCGCTTAGCCGGGGGTGTAGTCTCCTACGAGCAGTACTTC.

The genes are TRBV10-3 and TRBJ2-7, with 9 bases aligning to TRBD1. Germline V gene data show CDR1 as ENHRY and CDR2 as SYGVKD. V lost 3 bases, J lost 1 base, and 7 bases stayed unmatched. The CDR3 totals 16 residues. CDR3 nucleotide sequence: TGTGCCATCAGTGATAAAGGGACAGGGATATCCTACGAGCAGTACTTC. As protein: CAISDKGTGISYEQYF.

This chain connects TRBV19 to TRBJ1-2; D is unclear. The V and J ends lost 0 bases and 1 base respectively, with 9 bases between them. Germline CDR1 is LNHDA and CDR2 is SQIVND (reference sequence). This CDR3 is 15 amino acids long. CDR3 sequence reads: CASSIDRGDNYGYTF. CDR3 sequence (DNA): TGTGCCAGTAGTATAGACCGCGGGGATAACTATGGCTACACCTTC.

The chain has TRBV6-5 and TRBJ2-7; D not certain. V was trimmed by 5 bases and J by 3 bases, leaving 11 bases between them. CDR1 is MNHEY and CDR2 is SVGAGI in the germline V gene. The CDR3 consists of 13 residues. CDR3 sequence reads: CASSPRAGYEQYF. CDR3 coding DNA: TGTGCCAGCAGTCCCCGGGCAGGCTACGAGCAGTACTTC.

This rearrangement joins TRBV6-5 to TRBJ2-1, with TRBD2 matching over 8 bases. The CDR3 totals 13 residues. From germline, CDR1 is MNHEY and CDR2 SVGAGI. V lost 7 bases to trimming and J lost 8 bases; unmatched junction nucleotides: 7. CDR3 amino acids: CASTKAGGDEQFF. As DNA, the CDR3 is TGTGCCAGCACGAAAGCCGGGGGGGATGAGCAGTTCTTC.

The chain employs TRBV5-1 and TRBJ2-3; unclear D gene. CDR1 is SGHRS, CDR2 YFSETQ, per germline. V shed 0 bases and J shed 6 bases, with 17 bases lying between them. This CDR3 is 16 amino acids long. CDR3 amino acids: CASSLVGPERSDTQYF. The DNA of the CDR3 is TGCGCCAGCAGCTTGGTTGGACCCGAACGTTCGGATACGCAGTATTTT.

The chain carries TRBV18 and TRBJ1-6; tentative D call: TRBD1 (6 bases). Per the germline V gene, CDR1 is KGHSH and CDR2 is LQKENI. CDR3 length: 13 residues. The V end lost 3 bases, the J end lost 7 bases, and 7 bases lay between the germline ends. The CDR3 here is CASSPGQNSPLHF. In DNA, the CDR3 is TGTGCCAGCTCACCGGGACAAAATTCACCCCTCCACTTT.

This chain uses TRBV6-5 with TRBJ1-1; TRBD1 agrees at 8 bases. V lost 2 bases to trimming and J lost 2 bases; unmatched junction nucleotides: 4. From germline, CDR1 is MNHEY and CDR2 SVGAGI. CDR3 length equals 15 residues. The chain's CDR3 is CASSYGQGGNTEAFF. In DNA, the CDR3 is TGTGCCAGCAGTTACGGACAGGGAGGCAACACTGAAGCTTTCTTT.

This chain links TRBV6-1 with TRBJ1-2; D not certain. Trimming took off 3 bases at V and 8 bases at J, with 7 bases between the two ends. This CDR3 has 11 amino acids. Germline assignment: CDR1 MNHNS and CDR2 SASEGT. The CDR3 region is CASSEVEGYTF. In DNA, the CDR3 is TGTGCCAGCAGTGAGGTGGAGGGCTACACCTTC.

A single count supports this clone. CDR3 coding DNA: TGCGCCAGCAGTGAGGGGTCAGAAGGGAGTCGCTACACCTTC. Residues: CASSEGSEGSRYTF. The chain has TRBV10-1 and TRBJ1-2, with unresolved D. The CDR3 covers 14 residues. Germline V gene lookup returns CDR1 WNHNN and CDR2 SYGVQD (reference sequence). The V end lost 2 bases, the J end lost 9 bases, and 16 bases lay between the germline ends.

CDR3 DNA sequence: TGCGCCAGCAGTGTCGGTGGATACGAGCAGTACTTC. Amino acid sequence: CASSVGGYEQYF. V and J are TRBV10-2 and TRBJ2-7; D unresolved. Germline values: CDR1 WSHSY, CDR2 SAAADI. The CDR3 runs to 12 residues. V shed 4 bases and J shed 4 bases, with 8 bases lying between them.

The chain links TRBV19 to TRBJ2-7; possible D gene TRBD2, 5 bases. The CDR3 loop spans 15 amino acids. Germline V lookup: CDR1 LNHDA, CDR2 SQIVND (reference sequence). Trimming pared 3 bases from V and 4 bases from J, leaving 16 bases between. The CDR3 sequence: CASSMAPSNVYEQYF. The CDR3 bases are TGTGCCAGTAGTATGGCCCCTAGCAACGTATACGAGCAGTACTTC.

The rearrangement joins TRBV28 to TRBJ1-6, with D maybe TRBD1 (5 bases). Germline assignment: CDR1 MDHEN and CDR2 SYDVKM. Trimming left V 8 bases short and J 3 bases short, with 20 bases between. The CDR3 extends over 17 amino acids. The CDR3 coding sequence is TGTGCCAGCCTCTTGGCCCACGGCAGGGTCTATAATTCACCCCTCCACTTT. It yields the protein CASLLAHGRVYNSPLHF.

V gene TRBV24-1 combines with J gene TRBJ1-2; no clear D gene. V dropped 4 bases and J dropped 8 bases, with 10 bases sitting between them. In germline, CDR1 is KGHDR, CDR2 SFDVKD. This CDR3 is 12 amino acids long. CDR3 DNA sequence: TGTGCCACCAGTGACCCAAAAGGAGGCTACACCTTC. It translates to CATSDPKGGYTF.

The chain links TRBV12-3 or TRBV12-4 to TRBJ1-2, with TRBD1 identical over 8 bases. CDR3 length: 13 residues. J lost 5 bases, V lost 5 bases, and 4 bases had no gene match. CDR3: CASSPGQGYGYTF. Written as DNA, the CDR3 is TGTGCCAGCAGTCCCGGACAGGGTTATGGCTACACCTTC.

The V call is TRBV7-9, the J call TRBJ2-3; 8 bases map to TRBD2. J lost 2 bases, V lost 5 bases, and 6 bases had no gene match. This CDR3 has 15 residues. CDR1 is SEHNR, CDR2 FQNEAQ, per germline (reference sequence). The CDR3 DNA reads TGTGCCAGCAGCCCCGGGACTAGGGACACAGATACGCAGTATTTT. It specifies CASSPGTRDTDTQYF.

The chain has TRBV5-4 and TRBJ2-7; D is perhaps TRBD2 (6 bases). The V gene's germline CDR1 is SGHNT and CDR2 YYREEE (reference sequence). This CDR3 is 14 amino acids long. V lost 2 bases and J lost 3, with 12 bases in between. CDR3 loop: CASSFRGGVYEQYF. The CDR3 region has the DNA TGTGCCAGCAGCTTTCGGGGCGGGGTCTACGAGCAGTACTTC.

The chain is built from TRBV28 and TRBJ1-1, with D uncertain. The V end lost 10 bases, the J end lost 11 bases, and 14 bases lay between the germline ends. The CDR3 sequence is 10 residues long. Germline lookup yields CDR1 MDHEN and CDR2 SYDVKM. The CDR3 DNA sequence: TGTGCCACCTTCGGCCTGGGCGCTTTCTTT. It specifies CATFGLGAFF.

V usage is TRBV18 and J usage is TRBJ2-2, with D perhaps matching TRBD2 (5 bases). V lost 3 bases and J 7 bases, leaving 12 bases between the germline ends. The CDR3 sequence is 14 residues long. Germline V lookup: CDR1 KGHSH, CDR2 LQKENI. CDR3: CASSPAGADGELFF. CDR3 DNA sequence: TGTGCCAGCTCACCGGCAGGAGCGGACGGGGAGCTGTTTTTT.

The chain couples TRBV6-5 to TRBJ1-5; the D is unclear. CDR1 and CDR2 (germline): MNHEY, SVGAGI. V lost 1 base and J 4 bases, leaving 8 bases between the germline ends. The CDR3 consists of 14 residues. CDR3 protein: CASSYLNQNQPQHF. CDR3 DNA sequence: TGTGCCAGCAGTTACTTGAATCAGAATCAGCCCCAGCATTTT.

The chain has TRBV6-1 and TRBJ2-1; 11 bases agree with TRBD2. The CDR3 sequence is 16 residues long. The V and J ends lost 4 bases and 5 bases, in that order; junction bases with no gene match: 7. The germline CDR1 and CDR2 sequences are MNHNS and SASEGT. The CDR3 reads CASSVLLAGGNNEQFF. The CDR3 DNA follows: TGTGCCAGCAGTGTGCTCCTAGCGGGGGGAAACAATGAGCAGTTCTTC.

The chain joins TRBV18 to TRBJ1-4; D may be TRBD1 (5 bases). With 8 bases removed from V and 12 bases from J, the gap between germline ends came to 25 bases. The germline CDR1 and CDR2 sequences are KGHSH and LQKENI. The CDR3 has 15 residues. CDR3 in amino acids: CASGTRSGPLLELFF. CDR3 sequence (DNA): TGTGCCAGCGGAACCCGGTCGGGGCCTCTCTTAGAACTGTTTTTT.

V is TRBV28 and J is TRBJ1-2; D is perhaps TRBD1 (5 bases). Trimming shortened V by 1 base and J by 5 bases, and 5 bases separated the two germline ends. This CDR3 has 12 residues. The germline V gene has CDR1 MDHEN and CDR2 SYDVKM. CDR3 nucleotides: TGTGCCAGCAGTTTATCAGGGTATGGCTACACCTTC. Translation gives CASSLSGYGYTF.

The chain couples TRBV5-1 to TRBJ2-3; 11 bases line up with TRBD2. V lost 3 bases to trimming and J lost 2 bases; unmatched junction nucleotides: 5. Germline lookup yields CDR1 SGHRS and CDR2 YFSETQ. This CDR3 has 16 residues. CDR3 bases: TGCGCCAGCAGCTCCCTAGCGGGGGGTGTCACAGATACGCAGTATTTT. This gives the protein CASSSLAGGVTDTQYF. The full variable domain, with the rest looked up from reference TRBV5-1 and TRBJ2-3, is KAGVTQTPRYLIKTRGQQVTLSCSPISGHRSVSWYQQTPGQGLQFLFEYFSETQRNKGNFPGRFSGRQFSNSRSEMNVSTLELGDSALYLCASSSLAGGVTDTQYFGPGTRLTVL.

J is TRBJ1-1 and V is TRBV7-9; D remains unclear. CDR1 and CDR2 (germline): SEHNR, FQNEAQ (reference sequence). The CDR3 covers 12 residues. The V and J ends lost 8 bases and 0 bases respectively, with 7 bases between them. The CDR3 nucleotides read TGTGCCAGCCGGGATTTGAACACTGAAGCTTTCTTT. Amino acids: CASRDLNTEAFF.

The chain links TRBV29-1 to TRBJ2-5; 10 nucleotides agree with TRBD2. V gave up 1 base and J gave up 5 bases; unmatched junction bases: 10. The CDR3 contains 16 residues. Germline CDR1 is SQVTM and CDR2 is ANQGSEA. Written as DNA, the CDR3 is TGCAGCGTTGAAGCCGCGACTAGCGGGCGCCCGGAGACCCAGTACTTC. Its protein product is CSVEAATSGRPETQYF.